This is a list of T cell receptor beta chains from one sample in a study of shared clonotypes between healthy human individuals. Generated by immunoSEQ multiplex PCR, the TCRdb table keeps only in-frame clones and is missing some. This sample yields some 1,600,000 clones, of which about 98% are seen a single time; less than 0.55% belongs to the top ten. Input material: naive CD4+ T cells sorted from blood. All receptors derive from a man aged 30-40 years in good health. Both conserved end residues are part of each CDR3. D genes are given only for firm matches. Size values are once, few and many counts, or a class for expanded clones, and some rows have none.

>TRBV27|TRBJ1-5|NA|NA
TGTGCCAGCAGTTTACCGCGCTCACACAAAAATCAGCCCCAGCATTTT
CASSLPRSHKNQPQHF
>TRBV4-3|TRBJ2-5|NA|NA
TGCGCCAGCAGCCAAAGGGACTTCAGGGGGATCCTCCAAGAGACCCAGTACTTC
CASSQRDFRGILQETQYF
>TRBV7-9|TRBJ1-1|TRBD1|NA
TGTGCCAGCAGCTTAAGTGACAGGGCTGGCACTGAAGCTTTCTTT
CASSLSDRAGTEAFF
>TRBV6-1|TRBJ2-4|TRBD1|NA
TGTGCCAGCAGTGAAGCCCCGACAGGGGGTTTCGCCAAAAACATTCAGTACTTC
CASSEAPTGGFAKNIQYF
>TRBV30|TRBJ1-1|TRBD1|NA
TGTGCCTGGAGTCCGTGGGGACAGGAGTACACTGAAGCTTTCTTT
CAWSPWGQEYTEAFF
>TRBV7-2|TRBJ2-7|NA|NA
TGTGCCAGCAGTCCTTGGGGGGACTTAGAGTATAAGTACTTC
CASSPWGDLEYKYF
>TRBV5-6|TRBJ1-5|NA|NA
TGTGCCAGCAGCATTGGCAGGGCCGGTCAGCCCCAGCATTTT
CASSIGRAGQPQHF
>TRBV28|TRBJ2-7|TRBD1|NA
TGTGCCAGCAGTGAACAGGGGTCCCACAAGTACTTC
CASSEQGSHKYF
>TRBV11-3|TRBJ1-1|TRBD1|NA
TGTGCCAGCAGCTTAGGGGGACCCGGGACAGCGAACACTGAAGCTTTCTTT
CASSLGGPGTANTEAFF
>TRBV29-1|TRBJ2-1|TRBD2|NA
TGCAGCGCCGGACTAGCGGGGGGGTACAATGAGCAGTTCTTC
CSAGLAGGYNEQFF
>TRBV6-1|TRBJ2-1|TRBD2|NA
TGTGCCAGCAGCGGACTAGCGGGAGTCGGTAATGAGCAGTTCTTC
CASSGLAGVGNEQFF
>TRBV30|TRBJ1-2|TRBD1|NA
TGTGCCTGGAGTTTTACAGGGGGCCGAGTCTATGGCTACACCTTC
CAWSFTGGRVYGYTF
>TRBV18|TRBJ2-7|TRBD1|NA
TGTGCCAGCTCACCTGACAGGGGCGTCTCCGAGCAGTACTTC
CASSPDRGVSEQYF
>TRBV30|TRBJ1-5|NA|NA
TGTGCCTGGAGCCCCGGCCCCGGGGATCAGCCCCAGCATTTT
CAWSPGPGDQPQHF
>TRBV5-4|TRBJ1-1|NA|NA
TGTGCCAGCAGCTTGTTGCTCTCGAACACTGAAGCTTTCTTT
CASSLLLSNTEAFF
>TRBV25-1|TRBJ2-7|NA|NA
TGTGCCAGCAGTGAAGTGGGGCAGGGCGGAGAGCAGTACTTC
CASSEVGQGGEQYF
>TRBV15|TRBJ2-7|NA|NA
TGTGCCACCAGCATCCTGCCCACGGGTGTCGAGCAGTACTTC
CATSILPTGVEQYF
>TRBV5-1|TRBJ2-7|TRBD2|once
TGCGCCAGCAGCTTGGCTTTGTCTAGCGGGGCGAGCTCCTACGAGCAGTACTTC
CASSLALSSGASSYEQYF
>TRBV18|TRBJ1-2|NA|NA
TGTGCCAGCTCACCACGGGGGGGCAAGGATGGCTACACCTTC
CASSPRGGKDGYTF
>TRBV5-1|TRBJ2-7|NA|NA
TGCGCCAGCAGCTTGGTGGGTAGCTACGAGCAGTACTTC
CASSLVGSYEQYF
>TRBV5-1|TRBJ1-3|NA|NA
TGCGCCAGCAGAGGGGAGTGGGGGACCCCTGGAAACACCATATATTTT
CASRGEWGTPGNTIYF
>TRBV28|TRBJ2-4|TRBD2|NA
TGTGCCAGCAGTCCCCTCATAGCGGGAGGGCGTGTTTCTAGCATTCAGTACTTC
CASSPLIAGGRVSSIQYF
>TRBV10-3|TRBJ1-5|TRBD1|NA
TGTGCCATCAGTGAGGCGACAGGGGGCCAGCCCCAGCATTTT
CAISEATGGQPQHF
>TRBV7-7|TRBJ2-5|NA|once
TGTGCCAGCAGCTTAGATGCCCAAGAGACCCAGTACTTC
CASSLDAQETQYF
>TRBV7-9|TRBJ2-7|NA|NA
TGTGCCAGCAGCTTAGGGACGAACACCCTCGAGCAGTACTTC
CASSLGTNTLEQYF
>TRBV5-1|TRBJ2-3|TRBD1|NA
TGCGCCAGCGGGGACAGGGGTAGCACAGATACGCAGTATTTT
CASGDRGSTDTQYF
>TRBV28|TRBJ2-1|TRBD2|NA
TGTGCCAGCAGCCAATTTACGGGGCTAGCGGGAACCTACAATGAGCAGTTCTTC
CASSQFTGLAGTYNEQFF
>TRBV5-1|TRBJ1-4|TRBD1|NA
TGCGCCAGCAGCTGGGGACAGCGTCCGGGAGAACTGTTTTTT
CASSWGQRPGELFF
>TRBV25-1|TRBJ2-2|NA|NA
TGTGCCAGCAGTGAACTAAAGATCAGCAGCACCGGGGAGCTGTTTTTT
CASSELKISSTGELFF
>TRBV5-1|TRBJ1-1|NA|NA
TGCGCCAGCAGCTTTGTCCAGGGGAACACTGAAGCTTTCTTT
CASSFVQGNTEAFF
>TRBV7-8|TRBJ2-5|TRBD2|NA
TGTGCCAGCAGCTCCTACGGGACTATTCAAGAGACCCAGTACTTC
CASSSYGTIQETQYF
>TRBV5-1|TRBJ2-7|TRBD1|NA
TGCGCCAGCAGCTTGGAACAGGGGCGGCGCGAGCAGTACTTC
CASSLEQGRREQYF
>TRBV19|TRBJ2-5|TRBD1|NA
TGTGCCAGTAGTAGACGTGGACAGGGTGTGAAGACCCAGTACTTC
CASSRRGQGVKTQYF
>TRBV18|TRBJ1-3|TRBD1|NA
TGTGCCAGCTCACCACCAGGACAGGGGCGAAATGGAAACACCATATATTTT
CASSPPGQGRNGNTIYF
>TRBV28|TRBJ2-1|TRBD2|NA
TGTGCCAGCAGTTTGACTAGCGGGAGGTCTAGCAATGAGCAGTTCTTC
CASSLTSGRSSNEQFF
>TRBV5-1|TRBJ1-2|NA|NA
TGCGCCAGCAGCCTCGGGGAGGGGAGATATGGCTACACCTTC
CASSLGEGRYGYTF
>TRBV9|TRBJ2-7|NA|once
TGTGCCAGCAGCGCTGGCGGCTCCTACGAGCAGTACTTC
CASSAGGSYEQYF
>TRBV5-1|TRBJ2-3|TRBD1|NA
TGCGCCAGCAGCTTGGTGTCGACAGGGGGGAATACAGATACGCAGTATTTT
CASSLVSTGGNTDTQYF
>TRBV2|TRBJ1-1|NA|NA
TGTGCCATCTGGGCGGAGGGGACCCGGGCTTTCTTT
CAIWAEGTRAFF
>TRBV5-1|TRBJ1-3|NA|NA
TGCGCCAGCAGCTTGGGCGGCAACTCTGGAAACACCATATATTTT
CASSLGGNSGNTIYF
>TRBV18|TRBJ2-7|TRBD1|once
TGTGCCAGCTCATCTCGCGGGACAGGGGGGTACGAGCAGTACTTC
CASSSRGTGGYEQYF
>TRBV30|TRBJ1-4|TRBD1|NA
TGTGCCTGGGCAGGGGGCAACTCTGGGAAACTGTTTTTT
CAWAGGNSGKLFF
>TRBV18|TRBJ2-3|NA|NA
TGTGCCAGCTCACCATTAACGAGGGCAGCGACTAGCACAGATACGCAGTATTTT
CASSPLTRAATSTDTQYF
>TRBV4-1|TRBJ2-7|TRBD2|NA
TGCGCCAGCAGCCACCCTCCTAGCGGGAGGGTGGTCGAGCAGTACTTC
CASSHPPSGRVVEQYF
>TRBV9|TRBJ2-7|NA|NA
TGTGCCAGCAGTCCGTCCCCCAGCTCCTACGAGCAGTACTTC
CASSPSPSSYEQYF
>TRBV18|TRBJ2-5|NA|NA
TGTGCCAGCTCACCGGGTAACCAAGAGACCCAGTACTTC
CASSPGNQETQYF
>TRBV5-6|TRBJ2-7|TRBD2|NA
TGTGCCAGCAGGAAGGGGACTAGCGGGTCGTACGAGCAGTACTTC
CASRKGTSGSYEQYF
>TRBV6-5|TRBJ2-5|TRBD2|once
TGTGCCAGCAGCCCTATGGCGGGACTAGGGAATACCCAGTACTTC
CASSPMAGLGNTQYF